Listed below are T cell receptor beta chains from one sample, sequenced in a study of metastatic and nonmetastatic thyroid tumors. TCRdb re-processed the PCR reads through MiXCR. The table has roughly 70,000 clones, more than 15% seen once. Sequenced input: blood. The receptors derive from a female donor with papillary thyroid cancer or a benign thyroid nodule (not recorded which). Some clones in this sample may be carry-over from other donors' samples. CDR3s leave out the opening cysteine and the closing phenylalanine or tryptophan. Fields, in order: D gene, V gene, CDR3 length, J gene, CDR3 protein. The D gene is left open where the match is weak.

.	TRBV27	10	TRBJ1-2	ASSPTGNGYT
TRBD2	TRBV5-1	13	TRBJ2-1	ASSFPGTSGNEQF
TRBD1	TRBV20-1	13	TRBJ1-5	SARSPTGENQPQH
.	TRBV12-5	12	TRBJ1-4	ASGAGTSNEKLF
TRBD2	TRBV3-1	14	TRBJ2-5	ASIQEREEVDETQY
TRBD1	TRBV5-8	14	TRBJ1-2	ASSSSDRRANYGYT
.	TRBV5-1	12	TRBJ1-2	ASSLVVQTYGYT
.	TRBV4-2	14	TRBJ1-4	ASSQGQFNQNEKLF
TRBD1	TRBV30	12	TRBJ1-3	AWTTGGWGNTIY
.	TRBV7-6	11	TRBJ2-2	ASSTLNTGELF
.	TRBV12-3/TRBV12-4	13	TRBJ2-1	ASSFGTPPYNEQF
TRBD2	TRBV4-1	13	TRBJ2-5	ASRASGGLQETQY
.	TRBV12-3/TRBV12-4	12	TRBJ1-3	ASSFSQAGNTIY
.	TRBV13	14	TRBJ2-7	ASTQGGPLTIYEQY